The clone carrying this T cell receptor (beta chain) is a singleton in its sample. The CDR3 has 13 amino acids. V was shortened by 4 bases and J by 1 base, with 8 bases between the two germline ends. CDR1 and CDR2 (germline): MNHNY, SVGAGI (reference sequence). The data belong to a study of cytomegalovirus exposure and HLA in healthy donors. The repertoire was sequenced with immunoSEQ multiplex PCR; TCRdb's copy has only in-frame clones and lacks some. The table shows 35,000 to 40,000 clones, with approximately 92% occurring only once. V gene TRBV6-6 combines with J gene TRBJ2-7; D is unclear. Material: PBMCs. The clonotype was recovered from a man aged 18 to 30 in good health and CMV-seronegative. Here the CDR3 DNA reads TGTGCCAGCAGTTGGGCCGGTTCCTACGAGCAGTACTTC. This codes for CASSWAGSYEQYF.